A single TCR beta chain is shown here with its context. Its antigen is still unknown. The data were obtained in a study of T cells expressing NK-cell markers. Study-level information: Investigators obtained TCR beta repertoires from sorted CD3+CD56+NKG2C+, CD3+CD56+NKG2C- and CD3+CD56-NKG2C+ T cells.

The CDR3 is 16 residues long. CDR1 and CDR2 (germline): ENHRY, SYGVKD. No DNA is given; TCRdb re-called the 5' RACE reads and lists each CDR3 protein once. This sample's clone table lists under 35,000 distinct CDR3 sequences. The study's findings and limits: Similarly, these clonotypes led the CD3+CD56-NKG2C+ fraction as well in several donors. The contribution of dominant NKG2C+ clonotypes to CD8+ T cells in a handful of donors was roughly 1.0-7.5%.

V is TRBV10-3 and J is TRBJ2-2; TCRdb's D call of TRBD1 is untestable without DNA. This sequence was found in a woman aged 18 to 75 in good health. The sample taken for sequencing was blood T cells: a sorted CD56 or NKG2C T cell subset, CD4+ or CD8+ T cells, or bulk PBMC T cells (not recorded which). CDR3 loop: CAISDGGGERSGELFF.